This T cell receptor (beta chain) comes out of a study of cytomegalovirus exposure and HLA in healthy donors. Across the whole study: The same platform as the roughly 630 first-cohort repertoires was used for the 120 validation repertoires, a later analysis reported.

The CDR3 runs to 13 residues. Per the germline V gene, CDR1 is SGDLS and CDR2 is YYNGEE. V lost 0 bases and J lost 5, with 5 bases in between. Assay: immunoSEQ multiplex PCR; the TCRdb copy retains only in-frame clones and omits some. Seen here are approximately 170,000 clones, 85% observed once, and the top ten hold roughly 15%. This clone was seen once. The chain combines TRBV9 with TRBJ2-2; D remains unclear. Sequencing used PBMCs. The origin of this receptor is a man aged 18 to 30 in good health and CMV-seropositive. The CDR3 is CASSVGGTGELFF. CDR3 in DNA: TGTGCCAGCAGCGTAGGAGGAACCGGGGAGCTGTTTTTT.